Sequencing of this T cell receptor (beta chain) was carried out in a study of shared clonotypes between healthy human individuals (dated by TCRdb to 2019 to 2021). Notes on the research overall: The cohort included a few men and a couple of women between 18 and 49 years of age. Between about 0.85 and 10 billion PBMCs per donor were obtained by leukapheresis. For each donor, CD4 naive and CD4 memory were each run on three plates, CD8 naive on two plates, and CD8 memory on one plate. To increase sequencing depth and limit assay-specific biases, TCR repertoire library preparation and sequencing were carried out by different laboratories using diverse techniques. The study deeply sequenced blood TCR repertoires of about five healthy adults to estimate repertoire size and the extent of clonotype sharing between individuals.

Using the deep immunoSEQ assay, multiplex PCR amplified TCR CDR3 regions from genomic DNA. Extracted genomic DNA from each cell subset was spread evenly across all wells of several immunoSEQ 96-well plates, with each plate serving as a replicate. For sorted subsets, around 200 ng genomic DNA, equal to 30,000 to 35,000 T cell genomes, was loaded into each replicate PCR. Purified libraries were measured with a Qubit 3.0 fluorometer, size-checked on a Bioanalyzer 2100, and measured again with the KAPA Library Quantification kit. Each immunoSEQ 96-well plate was sequenced on its own single-read 150-cycle Illumina NextSeq 550 flow cell. The source study handled its data this way. Because the immunoSEQ output held only junctional sequences and lacked quality scores, the filtering could not match the filtering applied to full-length reads. Sequences were annotated with PyIR, a Python wrapper for IgBLAST v1.9, and V/J genes and CDR3 were assigned using IMGT germline references. Reads with weak V/J assignments (E-value above 1e-6), missing CDR3, stop codons, out-of-frame junctions, or ambiguous translated residues were removed. V3J clonotypes were defined by identical inferred V gene, J gene, and CDR3 amino acid sequence. To compute the percentage overlap between repertoires, the number of shared unique clonotypes was divided by the size of the smaller repertoire. Repertoire richness was assessed with RTK rarefaction, the Chao1 estimator, and Recon v2.1 estimates of unobserved clonotypes. For all TCRbeta clonotypes obtained by the gDNA method from a handful of donors, generation probabilities were computed with OLGA. The source is immuneACCESS, and TCRdb retained only in-frame sequences with V and J called. Part of the clones is not carried over; for the studies checked, unresolved V genes explain less than half of this, and the remainder is unexplained. V and J calls and clone size come straight from that table; D and trimming were deduced from the DNA. This sample comprises more than 2 million clones, approximately 94% of them detected only once. Together, the top ten hold 1% to 1.3% of the sample.

This clone was seen just once. This clone's antigen is unknown. Per-base qualities were not stored, and no clone one base away is much larger. CD8 naive samples were obtained by positive selection for CCR7 among CD45RO-negative cells, yielding a CD45RA+CCR7+ population from which TemRA cells were excluded. Healthy HIV-negative adults with no recently reported acute infections or vaccinations were included as donors. Every donor was a Caucasian adult living in Nashville, Tennessee, USA. Blood was collected by leukapheresis, and PBMCs were isolated by Ficoll-Histopaque density gradient centrifugation and then cryopreserved in liquid nitrogen vapor phase. Purity and quantity of every magnetically sorted T cell population were checked by analytical flow cytometry. Each sorted fraction had its genomic DNA isolated and then quantified by UV absorbance on a Nanodrop 2000c. The research as a whole found: The genetic and exposure-history diversity represented was limited by the small number of donors. Pairwise subsampling led to the expectation that sequencing depth would affect the degree of clonotype sharing among donors. Incomplete sequencing was indicated by rarefaction of sorted-subset datasets, despite the large sequencing depth. Sampling was limited to blood, and TCR repertoires in tissue likely differ from TCR repertoires in blood. When several donors were compared, the shared fraction of clonotypes was about 5% for naive CD4, 3% to 4% for naive CD8, 2.3% for memory CD4, and roughly 0.43% for memory CD8. Naive subsets generally had larger estimated clonotype richness than memory subsets did. Compared with non-shared clonotypes, clonotypes shared by all four sorted-subset donors had higher generation probabilities.

The sequence came from a man aged 18 to 29 in good health. Sequenced sample: naive CD8+ T cells sorted from blood. The cell subset or site label here, explained by the study, means: CD45RA+CCR7+.

The nucleotide sequence reads as follows: TGTGCCAGCAGTGGTCTACAGGAGGGGAACACTGAAGCTTTCTTT. Its translation is CASSGLQEGNTEAFF. The rearranged chain carries TRBV25-1 and TRBJ1-1, with a tentative D gene TRBD1 over 5 matching bases. Relative to germline, V is 4 bases shorter and J is 1 base shorter, with 13 bases between their ends. The CDR3 measures 15 amino acids from cysteine to phenylalanine. Solely the CDR3 DNA is kept, with 45 bases framed from the first base. Reading the germline V gene gives CDR1 MGHDK and CDR2 SYGVNS. With the rest looked up from the reference TRBV25-1 and TRBJ1-1 genes rather than sequenced, the full variable domain is EADIYQTPRYLVIGTGKKITLECSQTMGHDKMYWYQQDPGMELHLIHYSYGVNSTEKGDLSSESTVSRIRTEHFPLTLESARPSHTSQYLCASSGLQEGNTEAFFGQGTRLTVV.